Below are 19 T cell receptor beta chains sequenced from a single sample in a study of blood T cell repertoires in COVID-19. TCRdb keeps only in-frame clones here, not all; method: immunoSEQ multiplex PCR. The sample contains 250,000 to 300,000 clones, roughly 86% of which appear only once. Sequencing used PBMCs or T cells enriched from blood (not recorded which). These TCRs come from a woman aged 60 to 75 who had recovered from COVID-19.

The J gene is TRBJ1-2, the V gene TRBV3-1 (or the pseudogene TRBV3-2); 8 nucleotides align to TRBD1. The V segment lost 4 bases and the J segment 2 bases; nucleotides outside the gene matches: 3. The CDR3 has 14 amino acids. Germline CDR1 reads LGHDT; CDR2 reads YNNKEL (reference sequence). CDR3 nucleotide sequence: TGTGCCAGCAGCCTTAGGACAGGGAACTATGGCTACACCTTC. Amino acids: CASSLRTGNYGYTF.

In nucleotides, the CDR3 is TGTGCCAGCAGCCAAGCCGGGGATACGCAGTATTTT. This codes for CASSQAGDTQYF. The chain has TRBV6-5 and TRBJ2-3; D is ambiguous. Germline V gene data show CDR1 as MNHEY and CDR2 as SVGAGI. The CDR3 is made up of 12 amino acids. V shed 6 bases and J shed 6 bases, with 10 bases lying between them.

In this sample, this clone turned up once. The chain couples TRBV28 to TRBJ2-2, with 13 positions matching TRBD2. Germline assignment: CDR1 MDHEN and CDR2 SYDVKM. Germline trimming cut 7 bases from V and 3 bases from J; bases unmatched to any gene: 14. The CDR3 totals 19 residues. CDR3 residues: CASTPGTSGEGRHTGELFF. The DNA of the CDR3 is TGTGCCAGCACCCCGGGGACTAGCGGGGAAGGGAGGCACACCGGGGAGCTGTTTTTT.

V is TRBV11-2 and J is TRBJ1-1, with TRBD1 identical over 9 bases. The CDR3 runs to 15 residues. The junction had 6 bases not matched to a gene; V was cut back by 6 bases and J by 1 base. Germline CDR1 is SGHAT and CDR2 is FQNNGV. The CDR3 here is CASSRQGVTNTEAFF. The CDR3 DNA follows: TGTGCCAGCAGTCGACAGGGGGTAACGAACACTGAAGCTTTCTTT.

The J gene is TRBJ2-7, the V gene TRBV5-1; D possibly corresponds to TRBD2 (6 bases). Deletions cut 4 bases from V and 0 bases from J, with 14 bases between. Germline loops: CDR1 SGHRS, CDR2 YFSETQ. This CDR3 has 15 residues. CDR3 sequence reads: CASSLFSGVSYEQYF. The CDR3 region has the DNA TGCGCCAGCAGCCTGTTTAGCGGTGTCTCCTACGAGCAGTACTTC. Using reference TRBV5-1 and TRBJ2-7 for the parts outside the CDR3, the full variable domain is KAGVTQTPRYLIKTRGQQVTLSCSPISGHRSVSWYQQTPGQGLQFLFEYFSETQRNKGNFPGRFSGRQFSNSRSEMNVSTLELGDSALYLCASSLFSGVSYEQYFGPGTRLTVT.

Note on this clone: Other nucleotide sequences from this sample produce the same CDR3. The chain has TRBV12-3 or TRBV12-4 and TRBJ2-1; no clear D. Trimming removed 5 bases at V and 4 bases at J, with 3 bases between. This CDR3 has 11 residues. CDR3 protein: CASSQYNEQFF. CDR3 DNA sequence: TGTGCCAGCAGTCAGTACAATGAGCAGTTCTTC.

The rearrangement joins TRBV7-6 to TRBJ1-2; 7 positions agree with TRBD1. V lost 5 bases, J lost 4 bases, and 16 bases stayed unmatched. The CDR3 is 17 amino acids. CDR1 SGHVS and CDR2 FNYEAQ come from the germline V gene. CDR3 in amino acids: CASSPSTGTVALYGYTF. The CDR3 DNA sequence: TGTGCCAGCAGCCCATCGACAGGGACAGTTGCTCTCTATGGCTACACCTTC.

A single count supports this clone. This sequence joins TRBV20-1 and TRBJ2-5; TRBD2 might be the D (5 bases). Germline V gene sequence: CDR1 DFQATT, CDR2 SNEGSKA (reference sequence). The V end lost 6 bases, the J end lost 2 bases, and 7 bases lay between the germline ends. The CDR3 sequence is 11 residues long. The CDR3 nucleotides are TGCAGTGCCTCGGGGCAAGAGACCCAGTACTTC. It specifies CSASGQETQYF.

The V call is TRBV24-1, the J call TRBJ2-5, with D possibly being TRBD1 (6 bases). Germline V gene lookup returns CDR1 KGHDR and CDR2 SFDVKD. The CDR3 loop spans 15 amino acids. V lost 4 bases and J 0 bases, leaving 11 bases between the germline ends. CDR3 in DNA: TGTGCCACCAGTGACAGAACAGGGAACCAAGAGACCCAGTACTTC. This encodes CATSDRTGNQETQYF.

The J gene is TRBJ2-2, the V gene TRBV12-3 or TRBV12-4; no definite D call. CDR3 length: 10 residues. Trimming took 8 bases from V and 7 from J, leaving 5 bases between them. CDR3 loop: CASYSGELFF. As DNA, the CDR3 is TGTGCCAGCTATAGCGGGGAGCTGTTTTTT.

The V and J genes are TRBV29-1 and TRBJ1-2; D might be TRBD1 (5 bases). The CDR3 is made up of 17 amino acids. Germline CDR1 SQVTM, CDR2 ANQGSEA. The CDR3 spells CTLTLADRGPGRYGYTF. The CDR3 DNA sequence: TGCACCTTAACTCTGGCAGACCGTGGCCCAGGGCGCTATGGCTACACCTTC.

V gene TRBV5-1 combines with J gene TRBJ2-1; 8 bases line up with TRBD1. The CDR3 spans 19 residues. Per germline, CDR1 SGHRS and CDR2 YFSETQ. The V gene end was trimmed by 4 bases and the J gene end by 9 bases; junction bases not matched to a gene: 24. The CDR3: CASSPTSRRTGINFGEQFF. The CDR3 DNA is TGCGCCAGCAGCCCTACTTCTCGCCGGACAGGGATCAATTTTGGTGAGCAGTTCTTC.

The CDR3 protein is CASRIWAFRETEAFF. The CDR3 nucleotides are TGTGCCAGCAGGATCTGGGCCTTCAGAGAGACTGAAGCTTTCTTT. The chain is built from TRBV6-5 and TRBJ1-1, with D uncertain. The V end was cut by 6 bases, the J end by 5 bases, with 19 bases between. Germline V gene sequence: CDR1 MNHEY, CDR2 SVGAGI. This CDR3 has 15 amino acids.

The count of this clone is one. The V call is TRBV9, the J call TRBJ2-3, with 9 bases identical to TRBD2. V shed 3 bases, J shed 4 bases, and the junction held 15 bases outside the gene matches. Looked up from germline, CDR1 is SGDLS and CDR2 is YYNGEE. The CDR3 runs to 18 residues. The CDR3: CASSESLISGSRADTQYF. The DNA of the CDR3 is TGTGCCAGCAGCGAGTCCCTCATTAGCGGGAGTCGGGCAGATACGCAGTATTTT.

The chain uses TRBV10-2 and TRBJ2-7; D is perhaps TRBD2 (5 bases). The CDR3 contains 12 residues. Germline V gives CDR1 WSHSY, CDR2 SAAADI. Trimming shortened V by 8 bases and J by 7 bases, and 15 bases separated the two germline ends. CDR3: CASSDPGGEQYF. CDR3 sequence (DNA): TGCGCCAGCTCGGACCCCGGCGGGGAGCAGTACTTC.

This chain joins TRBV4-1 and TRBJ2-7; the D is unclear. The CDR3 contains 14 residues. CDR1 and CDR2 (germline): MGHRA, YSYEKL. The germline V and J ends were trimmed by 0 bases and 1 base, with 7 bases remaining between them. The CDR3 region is CASSQESASYEQYF. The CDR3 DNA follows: TGCGCCAGCAGCCAAGAAAGCGCTTCCTACGAGCAGTACTTC.

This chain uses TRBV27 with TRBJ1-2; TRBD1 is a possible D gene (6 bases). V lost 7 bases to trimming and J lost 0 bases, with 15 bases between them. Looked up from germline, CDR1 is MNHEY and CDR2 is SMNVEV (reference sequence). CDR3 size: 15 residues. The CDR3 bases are TGTGCCAGCAACGCTCTGGGGGCGACTAACTATGGCTACACCTTC. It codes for CASNALGATNYGYTF.

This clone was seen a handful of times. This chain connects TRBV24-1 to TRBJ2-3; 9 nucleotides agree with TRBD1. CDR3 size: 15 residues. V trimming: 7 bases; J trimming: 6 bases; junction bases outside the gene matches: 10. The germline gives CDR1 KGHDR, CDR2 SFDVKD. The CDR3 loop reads CATSQQGANRDTQYF. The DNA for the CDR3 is TGTGCCACCAGCCAACAGGGGGCAAATCGGGATACGCAGTATTTT.

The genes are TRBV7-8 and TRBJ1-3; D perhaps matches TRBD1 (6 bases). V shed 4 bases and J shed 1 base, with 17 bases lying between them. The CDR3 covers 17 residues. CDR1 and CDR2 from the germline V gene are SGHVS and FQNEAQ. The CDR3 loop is CASSSQAGGASGNTIYF. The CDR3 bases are TGTGCCAGCAGCTCTCAGGCGGGGGGGGCGTCTGGAAACACCATATATTTT. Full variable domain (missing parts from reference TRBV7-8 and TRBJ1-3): GAGVSQSPRYKVAKRGQDVALRCDPISGHVSLFWYQQALGQGPEFLTYFQNEAQLDKSGLPSDRFFAERPEGSVSTLKIQRTQQEDSAVYLCASSSQAGGASGNTIYFGEGSWLTVV.